These T cell receptor beta chains were read from a single sample in a study of response to subunit inactivated influenza vaccine. TCRdb re-analysed the RT-PCR reads in MiXCR, keeping a single row per CDR3 protein. Of 200,000 to 300,000 distinct CDR3 sequences in the sample, 10% to 15% were seen once. This material consisted of non-naive T cells sorted from PBMCs, taken about 14 days before vaccination. These receptors were collected from a man aged 50 to 59 who received an inactivated influenza vaccine. CDR3s include the opening cysteine and the closing phenylalanine or tryptophan. Each record gives: D gene, V gene, CDR3 length, J gene, clone size, CDR3 protein, CDR3 DNA. The D gene is left open where the match is weak. Rows may omit the clone size; those that give it use once, few, many or a size class.

D: TRBD2
V: TRBV28
length: 12
J: TRBJ2-1
size: NA
CDR3: CASRLAGAEQFF
DNA: TGTGCCAGCAGACTAGCGGGAGCGGAGCAGTTCTTC

D: NA
V: TRBV7-2
length: 13
J: TRBJ2-7
size: few
CDR3: CASSSSAAYEQYF
DNA: TGTGCCAGCAGCTCTAGCGCGGCGTACGAGCAGTACTTC

D: TRBD1
V: TRBV6-1
length: 13
J: TRBJ1-1
size: few
CDR3: CASRRTGDGEAFF
DNA: TGTGCCAGCAGGAGGACAGGGGACGGTGAAGCTTTCTTT

D: TRBD2
V: TRBV7-8
length: 16
J: TRBJ2-1
size: medium-sized
CDR3: CASSFEAGGLYNEQFF
DNA: TGTGCCAGCAGCTTCGAAGCGGGGGGACTCTACAATGAGCAGTTCTTC

D: NA
V: TRBV4-2
length: 17
J: TRBJ2-1
size: NA
CDR3: CASSQFSGNRKYNEQFF
DNA: TGTGCCAGCAGCCAATTTAGCGGAAACCGTAAATACAATGAGCAGTTCTTC

D: NA
V: TRBV5-1
length: 11
J: TRBJ2-3
size: NA
CDR3: CASSLEGTQYF
DNA: TGCGCCAGCAGCTTGGAGGGGACGCAGTATTTT

D: TRBD1
V: TRBV6-1
length: 16
J: TRBJ2-6
size: few
CDR3: CASIKGALSGANVLTF
DNA: TGTGCCAGCATCAAGGGGGCGCTATCTGGGGCCAACGTCCTGACTTTC

D: NA
V: TRBV28
length: 12
J: TRBJ2-3
size: many
CDR3: CASSVLMDTQYF
DNA: TGTGCCAGCAGCGTACTAATGGATACGCAGTATTTT

D: TRBD1
V: TRBV20-1
length: 16
J: TRBJ2-3
size: few
CDR3: CSASGTGGYLTDTQYF
DNA: TGCAGTGCTAGTGGAACAGGGGGGTACCTCACAGATACGCAGTATTTT

D: NA
V: TRBV4-3
length: 14
J: TRBJ2-7
size: NA
CDR3: CASSQGGGAGEQYF
DNA: TGCGCCAGCAGCCAGGGAGGGGGCGCGGGGGAGCAGTACTTC

D: NA
V: TRBV28
length: 15
J: TRBJ1-1
size: NA
CDR3: CASSLSPDSLGEAFF
DNA: TGTGCCAGCAGTTTATCTCCGGATTCGTTGGGGGAAGCTTTCTTT

D: NA
V: TRBV5-1
length: 13
J: TRBJ2-3
size: many
CDR3: CASSGASTDTQYF
DNA: TGCGCCAGCAGTGGGGCTAGCACAGATACGCAGTATTTT

D: NA
V: TRBV25-1
length: 13
J: TRBJ1-2
size: NA
CDR3: CASSAPGSYGYTF
DNA: TGTGCCAGCAGTGCGCCGGGAAGCTATGGCTACACCTTC

D: NA
V: TRBV4-2
length: 18
J: TRBJ2-5
size: NA
CDR3: CASSQELQGGGSQETQYF
DNA: TGTGCCAGCAGCCAAGAATTACAGGGGGGGGGCTCCCAAGAGACCCAGTACTTC

D: NA
V: TRBV28
length: 15
J: TRBJ2-3
size: many
CDR3: CASSLLPVSTDTQYF
DNA: TGTGCCAGCAGTTTATTGCCAGTAAGCACAGATACGCAGTATTTT

D: NA
V: TRBV5-1
length: 13
J: TRBJ1-2
size: NA
CDR3: CASSFGPDYGYTF
DNA: TGCGCCAGCAGCTTTGGACCAGACTATGGCTACACCTTC

D: TRBD1
V: TRBV19
length: 16
J: TRBJ2-1
size: NA
CDR3: CASSYRDREFNDEQFF
DNA: TGTGCCAGTAGTTACCGGGACAGGGAGTTCAACGATGAGCAGTTCTTC

D: NA
V: TRBV20-1
length: 15
J: TRBJ2-1
size: NA
CDR3: CSANRKGVSYNEQFF
DNA: TGCAGTGCTAACCGAAAGGGAGTCTCCTACAATGAGCAGTTCTTC

D: NA
V: TRBV11-2
length: 20
J: TRBJ2-3
size: NA
CDR3: CASSLGDLGEFVVGTDTQYF
DNA: TGTGCCAGCAGCTTAGGGGACCTAGGGGAATTCGTAGTTGGCACAGATACGCAGTATTTT

D: TRBD2
V: TRBV7-2
length: 14
J: TRBJ2-7
size: few
CDR3: CASSYSGMTYEQYF
DNA: TGTGCCAGCAGCTATAGCGGGATGACCTACGAGCAGTACTTC

D: NA
V: TRBV6-2/TRBV6-3
length: 15
J: TRBJ2-7
size: few
CDR3: CASRRRAGDLYEQYF
DNA: TGTGCCAGCAGGCGCCGCGCAGGGGACCTCTACGAGCAGTACTTC

D: TRBD1
V: TRBV12-3/TRBV12-4
length: 14
J: TRBJ1-5
size: many
CDR3: CASRSGGRNQPQHF
DNA: TGTGCCAGCAGATCAGGGGGCAGGAATCAGCCCCAGCATTTT

D: TRBD2
V: TRBV10-3
length: 13
J: TRBJ2-1
size: few
CDR3: CATYAGEYGEQFF
DNA: TGTGCCACCTACGCGGGGGAGTATGGGGAGCAGTTCTTC

D: NA
V: TRBV7-6
length: 15
J: TRBJ2-3
size: few
CDR3: CASSPTRSLTDTQYF
DNA: TGTGCCAGCAGCCCGACTAGATCCCTCACAGATACGCAGTATTTT

D: NA
V: TRBV19
length: 14
J: TRBJ1-1
size: few
CDR3: CASSIGGINTEAFF
DNA: TGTGCCAGTAGTATAGGAGGGATCAACACTGAAGCTTTCTTT

D: TRBD2
V: TRBV5-1
length: 17
J: TRBJ2-5
size: few
CDR3: CASSPSGGETDLETQYF
DNA: TGCGCCAGCAGCCCTAGCGGGGGGGAAACTGACCTGGAGACCCAGTACTTC

D: NA
V: TRBV30
length: 18
J: TRBJ2-2
size: NA
CDR3: CAWRLGAGMMLDTGELFF
DNA: TGTGCCTGGAGGTTGGGGGCTGGAATGATGCTAGACACCGGGGAGCTGTTTTTT

D: NA
V: TRBV6-1
length: 15
J: TRBJ1-6
size: NA
CDR3: CASINPGRANSPLHF
DNA: TGTGCCAGCATCAACCCAGGCAGGGCAAATTCACCCCTCCACTTT

D: TRBD2
V: TRBV20-1
length: 16
J: TRBJ2-3
size: few
CDR3: CSGRTSGIVSTDTQYF
DNA: TGCAGTGGCCGGACTAGCGGGATCGTGTCGACGGATACGCAGTATTTT

D: NA
V: TRBV6-5
length: 16
J: TRBJ2-3
size: few
CDR3: CASSYSSWGSTDTQYF
DNA: TGTGCCAGCAGTTACTCGTCTTGGGGGAGCACAGATACGCAGTATTTT

D: NA
V: TRBV20-1
length: 14
J: TRBJ2-7
size: many
CDR3: CSARRGTANYEQYF
DNA: TGCAGTGCTAGACGCGGGACAGCCAACTACGAGCAGTACTTC

D: TRBD1
V: TRBV4-3
length: 15
J: TRBJ1-5
size: few
CDR3: CASSQDATGLEPQHF
DNA: TGCGCCAGCAGCCAAGATGCGACAGGGCTGGAGCCCCAGCATTTT

D: NA
V: TRBV11-1
length: 13
J: TRBJ1-1
size: few
CDR3: CASSLSSDLEAFF
DNA: TGTGCCAGCAGCTTATCGTCGGATCTTGAAGCTTTCTTT

D: NA
V: TRBV6-1
length: 14
J: TRBJ1-2
size: few
CDR3: CASSAENAGYGYTF
DNA: TGTGCCAGCAGTGCGGAGAATGCAGGCTATGGCTACACCTTC

D: TRBD2
V: TRBV20-1
length: 17
J: TRBJ2-1
size: few
CDR3: CSAPTGGSGTIYNEQFF
DNA: TGCAGTGCCCCAACGGGAGGTAGCGGGACCATCTACAATGAGCAGTTCTTC

D: TRBD2
V: TRBV20-1
length: 14
J: TRBJ2-1
size: few
CDR3: CSARVAGYVNEQFF
DNA: TGCAGTGCTAGGGTAGCGGGATATGTTAATGAGCAGTTCTTC

D: NA
V: TRBV5-6
length: 13
J: TRBJ1-2
size: NA
CDR3: CASSLDVGRGYTF
DNA: TGTGCCAGCAGCTTGGATGTGGGTAGGGGCTACACCTTC

D: TRBD2
V: TRBV7-9
length: 16
J: TRBJ2-1
size: few
CDR3: CASSLQSGGSYNEQFF
DNA: TGTGCCAGCAGCTTACAGTCCGGGGGGTCCTACAATGAGCAGTTCTTC

D: NA
V: TRBV5-1
length: 13
J: TRBJ1-2
size: few
CDR3: CASTPGTHQGYTF
DNA: TGCGCCAGCACCCCCGGGACGCATCAAGGCTACACCTTC